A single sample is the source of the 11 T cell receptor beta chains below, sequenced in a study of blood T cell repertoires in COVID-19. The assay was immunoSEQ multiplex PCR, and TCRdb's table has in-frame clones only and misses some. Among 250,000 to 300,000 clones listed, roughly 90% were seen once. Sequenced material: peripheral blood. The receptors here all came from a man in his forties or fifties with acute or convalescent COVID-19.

Here the CDR3 reads CASSSNRAGDTIYF. The DNA for the CDR3 is TGTGCCAGCAGCTCAAACAGGGCCGGGGACACCATATATTTT. The chain uses TRBV7-9 and TRBJ1-3; possibly TRBD1 for D (6 bases). This CDR3 is 14 amino acids long. Germline V CDR1 and CDR2: SEHNR, FQNEAQ (reference sequence). V shed 4 bases and J shed 8 bases, with 15 bases lying between them.

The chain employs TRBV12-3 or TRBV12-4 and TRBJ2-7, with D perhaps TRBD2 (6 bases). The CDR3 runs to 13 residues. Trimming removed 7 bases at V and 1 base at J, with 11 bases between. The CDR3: CASTPRESYEQYF. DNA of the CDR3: TGTGCCAGCACCCCCCGGGAGTCCTACGAGCAGTACTTC.

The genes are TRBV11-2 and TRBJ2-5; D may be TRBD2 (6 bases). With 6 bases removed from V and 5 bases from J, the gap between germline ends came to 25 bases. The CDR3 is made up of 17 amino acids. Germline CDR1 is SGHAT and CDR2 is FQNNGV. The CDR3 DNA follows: TGTGCCAGCAGTCTTTTCGCGGGATCCCTGGAGGGTGAGACCCAGTACTTC. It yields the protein CASSLFAGSLEGETQYF.

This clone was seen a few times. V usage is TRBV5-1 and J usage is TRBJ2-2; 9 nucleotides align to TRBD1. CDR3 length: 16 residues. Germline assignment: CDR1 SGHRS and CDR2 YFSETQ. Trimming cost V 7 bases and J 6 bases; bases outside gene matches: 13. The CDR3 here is CASALNPGQGSGELFF. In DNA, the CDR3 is TGCGCCAGCGCCCTCAACCCGGGACAGGGATCCGGGGAGCTGTTTTTT.

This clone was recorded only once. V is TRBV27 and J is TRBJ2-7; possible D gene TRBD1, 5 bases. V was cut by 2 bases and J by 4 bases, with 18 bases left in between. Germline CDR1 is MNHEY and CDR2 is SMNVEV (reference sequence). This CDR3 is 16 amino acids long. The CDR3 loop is CASSLELRGLLYEQYF. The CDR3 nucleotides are TGTGCCAGCAGTTTAGAGTTAAGGGGCCTTCTATACGAGCAGTACTTC.

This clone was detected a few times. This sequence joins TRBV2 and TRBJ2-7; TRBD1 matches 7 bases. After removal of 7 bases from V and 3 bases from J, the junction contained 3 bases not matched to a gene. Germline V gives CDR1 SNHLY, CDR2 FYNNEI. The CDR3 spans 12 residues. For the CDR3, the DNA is TGTGCCAGCAAAGGACAGGTCTACGAGCAGTACTTC. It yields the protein CASKGQVYEQYF.

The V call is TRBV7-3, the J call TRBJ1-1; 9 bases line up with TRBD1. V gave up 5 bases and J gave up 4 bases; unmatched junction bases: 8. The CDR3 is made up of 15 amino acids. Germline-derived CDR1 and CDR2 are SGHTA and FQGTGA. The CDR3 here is CASSEGTGISTEAFF. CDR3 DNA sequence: TGTGCCAGCAGCGAAGGGACAGGGATTAGCACTGAAGCTTTCTTT.

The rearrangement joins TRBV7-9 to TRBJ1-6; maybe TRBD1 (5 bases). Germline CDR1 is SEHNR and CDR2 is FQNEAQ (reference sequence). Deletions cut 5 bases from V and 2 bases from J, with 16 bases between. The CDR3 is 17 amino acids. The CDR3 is CASSNTKGRPYNSPLHF. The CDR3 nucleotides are TGTGCCAGCAGCAACACGAAGGGGCGCCCCTATAATTCACCCCTCCACTTT.

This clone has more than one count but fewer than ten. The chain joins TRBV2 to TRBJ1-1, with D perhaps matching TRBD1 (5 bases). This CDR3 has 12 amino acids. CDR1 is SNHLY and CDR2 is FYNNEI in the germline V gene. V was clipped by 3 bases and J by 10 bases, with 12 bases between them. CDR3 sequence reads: CASSEQGPGAFF. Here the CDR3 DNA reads TGTGCCAGCAGTGAGCAGGGTCCGGGAGCTTTCTTT.

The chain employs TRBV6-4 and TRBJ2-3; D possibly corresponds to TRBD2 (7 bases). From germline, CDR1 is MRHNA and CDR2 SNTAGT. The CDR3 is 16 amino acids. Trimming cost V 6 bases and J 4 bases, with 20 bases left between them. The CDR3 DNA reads TGTGCCAGCAGCCCCGGAGGGGGGGCATCGGCAGATACGCAGTATTTT. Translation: CASSPGGGASADTQYF.

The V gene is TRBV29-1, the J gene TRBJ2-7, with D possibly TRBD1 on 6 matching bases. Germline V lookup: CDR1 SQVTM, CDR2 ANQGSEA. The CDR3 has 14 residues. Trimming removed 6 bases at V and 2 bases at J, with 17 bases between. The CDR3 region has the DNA TGCAGCGTCCAAAAAGGGGCAGGGGCCTACGAGCAGTACTTC. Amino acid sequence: CSVQKGAGAYEQYF.